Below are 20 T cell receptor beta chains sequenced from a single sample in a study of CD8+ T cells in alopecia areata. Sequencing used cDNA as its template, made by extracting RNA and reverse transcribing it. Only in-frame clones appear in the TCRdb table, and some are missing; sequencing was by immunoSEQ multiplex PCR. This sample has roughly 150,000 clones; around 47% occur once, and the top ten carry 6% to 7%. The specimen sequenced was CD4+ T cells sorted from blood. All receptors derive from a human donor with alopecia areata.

In nucleotides, the CDR3 is TGTGCCAGCAACCCGACAGGGCGGTACGAGCAGTACTTC. Translated, it gives CASNPTGRYEQYF. The J gene is TRBJ2-7, the V gene TRBV2, with 7 bases that match TRBD1. Trimming cost V 7 bases and J 4 bases; bases outside gene matches: 7. The germline CDR1 and CDR2 sequences are SNHLY and FYNNEI. The CDR3 sequence is 13 residues long. The whole variable domain, remainder taken from reference TRBV2 and TRBJ2-7, is EPEVTQTPSHQVTQMGQEVILRCVPISNHLYFYWYRQILGQKVEFLVSFYNNEISEKSEIFDDQFSVERPDGSNFTLKIRSTKLEDSAMYFCASNPTGRYEQYFGPGTRLTVT.

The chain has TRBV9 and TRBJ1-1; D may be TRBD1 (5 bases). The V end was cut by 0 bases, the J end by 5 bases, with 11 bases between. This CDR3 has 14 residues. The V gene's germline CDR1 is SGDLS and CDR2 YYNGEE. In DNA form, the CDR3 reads TGTGCCAGCAGCGTAGTTGGGGCTGATACTGAAGCTTTCTTT. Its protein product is CASSVVGADTEAFF.

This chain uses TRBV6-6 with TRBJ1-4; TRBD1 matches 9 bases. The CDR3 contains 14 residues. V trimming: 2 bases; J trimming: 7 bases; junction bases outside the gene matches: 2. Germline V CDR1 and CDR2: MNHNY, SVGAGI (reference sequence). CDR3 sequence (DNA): TGTGCCAGCAGTTACGGACAGGGGAGTGAAAAACTGTTTTTT. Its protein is CASSYGQGSEKLFF.

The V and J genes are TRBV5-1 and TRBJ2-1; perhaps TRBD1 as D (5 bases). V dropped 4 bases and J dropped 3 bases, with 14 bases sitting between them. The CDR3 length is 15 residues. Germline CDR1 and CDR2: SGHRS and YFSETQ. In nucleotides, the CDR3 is TGCGCCAGCAGCCTGGACACCATCTACTACAATGAGCAGTTCTTC. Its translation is CASSLDTIYYNEQFF.

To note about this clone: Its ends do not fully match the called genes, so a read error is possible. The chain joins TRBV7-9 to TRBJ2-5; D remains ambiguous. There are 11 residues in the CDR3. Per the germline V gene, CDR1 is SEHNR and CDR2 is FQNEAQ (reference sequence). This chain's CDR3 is CASSPDWAPDF. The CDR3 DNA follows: TGTGCCAGCAGCCCTGACTGGGCGCCCGACTTC.

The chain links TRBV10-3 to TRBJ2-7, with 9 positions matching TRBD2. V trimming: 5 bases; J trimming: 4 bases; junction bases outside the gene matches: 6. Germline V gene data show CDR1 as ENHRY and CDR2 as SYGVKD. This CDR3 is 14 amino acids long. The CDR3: CAISQLAGEYEQYF. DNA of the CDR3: TGTGCCATCAGTCAATTAGCGGGAGAGTACGAGCAGTACTTC.

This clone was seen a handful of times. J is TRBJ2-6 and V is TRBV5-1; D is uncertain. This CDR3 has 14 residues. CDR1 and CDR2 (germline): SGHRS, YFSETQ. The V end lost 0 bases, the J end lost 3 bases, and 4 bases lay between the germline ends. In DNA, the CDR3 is TGCGCCAGCAGCTTGGAACGTGGGGCCAACGTCCTGACTTTC. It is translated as CASSLERGANVLTF. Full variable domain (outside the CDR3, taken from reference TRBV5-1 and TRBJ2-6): KAGVTQTPRYLIKTRGQQVTLSCSPISGHRSVSWYQQTPGQGLQFLFEYFSETQRNKGNFPGRFSGRQFSNSRSEMNVSTLELGDSALYLCASSLERGANVLTFGAGSRLTVL.

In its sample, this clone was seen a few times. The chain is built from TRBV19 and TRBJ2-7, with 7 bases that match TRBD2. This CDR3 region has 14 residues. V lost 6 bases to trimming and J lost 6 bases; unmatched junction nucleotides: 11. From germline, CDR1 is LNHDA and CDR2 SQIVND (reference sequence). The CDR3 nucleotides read TGTGCCAGTAGCACACCGGGACTACGATCCGAGCAGTACTTC. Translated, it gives CASSTPGLRSEQYF.

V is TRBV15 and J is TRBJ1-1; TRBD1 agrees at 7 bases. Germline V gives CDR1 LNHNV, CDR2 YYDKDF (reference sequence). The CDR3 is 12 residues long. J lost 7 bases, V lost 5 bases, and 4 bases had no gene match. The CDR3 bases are TGTGCCACCAGCGACAGGGAACATGAAGCTTTCTTT. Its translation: CATSDREHEAFF.

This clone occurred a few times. DNA for the CDR3: TGTGCCAGCAGCTTGCATTCACTAGCGAGCACCGGGGAGCTGTTTTTT. This sequence encodes CASSLHSLASTGELFF. The rearrangement uses TRBV7-9 and TRBJ2-2; TRBD2 agrees at 7 bases. CDR1 and CDR2 from the germline V gene are SEHNR and FQNEAQ (reference sequence). V gave up 3 bases and J gave up 4 bases; unmatched junction bases: 8. This CDR3 is built from 16 residues.

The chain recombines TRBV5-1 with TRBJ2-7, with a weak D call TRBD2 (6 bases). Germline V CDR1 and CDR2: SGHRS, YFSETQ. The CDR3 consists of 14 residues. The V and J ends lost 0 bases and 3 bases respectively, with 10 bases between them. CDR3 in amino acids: CASSLAGVYYEQYF. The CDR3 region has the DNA TGCGCCAGCAGCTTGGCGGGGGTCTACTACGAGCAGTACTTC.

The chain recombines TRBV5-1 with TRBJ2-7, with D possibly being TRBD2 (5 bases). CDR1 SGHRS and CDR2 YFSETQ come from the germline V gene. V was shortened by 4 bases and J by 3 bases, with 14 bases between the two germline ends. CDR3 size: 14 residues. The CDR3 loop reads CASSPELVRYEQYF. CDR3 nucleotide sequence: TGCGCCAGCAGCCCGGAACTAGTTCGCTACGAGCAGTACTTC.

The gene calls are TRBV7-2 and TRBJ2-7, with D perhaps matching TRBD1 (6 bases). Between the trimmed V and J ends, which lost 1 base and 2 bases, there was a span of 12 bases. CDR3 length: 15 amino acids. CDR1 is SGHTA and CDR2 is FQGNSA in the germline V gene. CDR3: CASSLGGLPTYEQYF. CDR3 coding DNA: TGTGCCAGCAGCTTAGGGGGGCTCCCCACCTACGAGCAGTACTTC. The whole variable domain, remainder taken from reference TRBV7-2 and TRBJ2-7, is GAGVSQSPSNKVTEKGKDVELRCDPISGHTALYWYRQSLGQGLEFLIYFQGNSAPDKSGLPSDRFSAERTGGSVSTLTIQRTQQEDSAVYLCASSLGGLPTYEQYFGPGTRLTVT.

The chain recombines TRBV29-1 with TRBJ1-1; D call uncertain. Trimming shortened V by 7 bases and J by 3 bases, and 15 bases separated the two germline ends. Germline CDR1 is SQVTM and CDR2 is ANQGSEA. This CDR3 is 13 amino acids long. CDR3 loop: CSANTRMDTEAFF. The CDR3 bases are TGCAGCGCCAACACTCGGATGGACACTGAAGCTTTCTTT.

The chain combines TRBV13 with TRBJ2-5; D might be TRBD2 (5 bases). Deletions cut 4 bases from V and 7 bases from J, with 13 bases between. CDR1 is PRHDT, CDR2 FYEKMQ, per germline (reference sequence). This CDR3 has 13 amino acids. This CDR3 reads CASSSRGDGTQYF. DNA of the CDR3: TGTGCCAGCAGCTCCCGGGGAGACGGGACCCAGTACTTC.

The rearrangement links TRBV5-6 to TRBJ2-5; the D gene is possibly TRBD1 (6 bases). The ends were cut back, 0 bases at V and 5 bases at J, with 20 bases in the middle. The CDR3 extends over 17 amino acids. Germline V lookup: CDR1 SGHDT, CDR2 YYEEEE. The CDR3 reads CASSLAKFAGVVETQYF. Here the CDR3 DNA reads TGTGCCAGCAGCTTGGCCAAGTTCGCAGGGGTGGTGGAGACCCAGTACTTC.

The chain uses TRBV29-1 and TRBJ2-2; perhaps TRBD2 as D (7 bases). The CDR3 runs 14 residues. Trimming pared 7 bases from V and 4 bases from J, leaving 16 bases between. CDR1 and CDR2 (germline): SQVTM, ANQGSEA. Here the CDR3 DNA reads TGCAGCGGATTGGGCGGGGGCGGCACCGGGGAGCTGTTTTTT. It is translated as CSGLGGGGTGELFF.

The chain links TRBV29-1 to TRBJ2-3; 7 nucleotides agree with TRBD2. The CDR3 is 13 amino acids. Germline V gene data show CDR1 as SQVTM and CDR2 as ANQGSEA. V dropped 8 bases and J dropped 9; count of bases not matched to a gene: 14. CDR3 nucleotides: TGCAGCTTTGGGGGAGGGTTACAGATAACGCAGTATTTT. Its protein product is CSFGGGLQITQYF.

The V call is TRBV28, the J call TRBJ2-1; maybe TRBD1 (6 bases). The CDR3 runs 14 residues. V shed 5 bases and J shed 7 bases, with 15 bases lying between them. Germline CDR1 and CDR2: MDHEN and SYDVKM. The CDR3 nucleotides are TGTGCCAGCAGTCGCAGGGGTGGCCCAAATGAGCAGTTCTTC. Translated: CASSRRGGPNEQFF.

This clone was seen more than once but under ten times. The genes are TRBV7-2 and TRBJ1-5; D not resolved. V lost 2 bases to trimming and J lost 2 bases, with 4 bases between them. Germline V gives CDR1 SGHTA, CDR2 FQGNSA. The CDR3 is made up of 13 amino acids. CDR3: CASSLTGNQPQHF. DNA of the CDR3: TGTGCCAGCAGCTTAACCGGCAATCAGCCCCAGCATTTT. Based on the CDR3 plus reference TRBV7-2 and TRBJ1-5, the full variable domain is GAGVSQSPSNKVTEKGKDVELRCDPISGHTALYWYRQSLGQGLEFLIYFQGNSAPDKSGLPSDRFSAERTGGSVSTLTIQRTQQEDSAVYLCASSLTGNQPQHFGDGTRLSIL.